Reported below is one TCR beta chain. What it recognizes is unknown. Looked up from germline, CDR1 is SGHVS and CDR2 is FNYEAQ. V was shortened by 8 bases and J by 0 bases, with 16 bases between the two germline ends. CDR3 length: 15 residues. These data originate in a study of Graves' ophthalmopathy and Graves' hyperthyroidism. Findings and caveats of the study: Discrimination between ophthalmopathy and stable hyperthyroidism by a 13-signature model showed 87.88% sensitivity and 75% to 84% specificity. Blood samples also showed most expanded thyroid clonotypes exceeding 0.001 frequency.

TCR beta CDR3 regions were amplified from RNA transcripts. The authors performed first-round RT-PCR with HTBI primers and then a second-round multiplex PCR. TCRdb processed the multiplex PCR reads anew with MiXCR; each CDR3 protein has one entry. The sample includes almost 750,000 distinct CDR3 sequences, 35% to 50% of them seen just once. The chain has TRBV7-6 and TRBJ1-2; D unresolved. Sequencing was done on a sample of peripheral blood. This TCR was recovered from an adult man with Graves' ophthalmopathy. CDR3 bases: TGTGCCAGCTCACCGAGGTCAGGTTCTAACTATGGCTACACCTTC. Its translation: CASSPRSGSNYGYTF.